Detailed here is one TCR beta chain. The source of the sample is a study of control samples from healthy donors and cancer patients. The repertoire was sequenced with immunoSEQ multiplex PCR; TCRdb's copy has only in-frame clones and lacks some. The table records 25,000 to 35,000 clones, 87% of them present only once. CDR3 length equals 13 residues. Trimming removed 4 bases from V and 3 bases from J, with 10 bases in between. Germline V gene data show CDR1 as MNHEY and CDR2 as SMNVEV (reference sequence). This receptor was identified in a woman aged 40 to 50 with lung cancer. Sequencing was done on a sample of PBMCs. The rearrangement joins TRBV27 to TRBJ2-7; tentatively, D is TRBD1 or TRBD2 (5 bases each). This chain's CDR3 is CASSWGSRYEQYF. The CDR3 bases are TGTGCCAGCAGTTGGGGGAGCCGCTACGAGCAGTACTTC.